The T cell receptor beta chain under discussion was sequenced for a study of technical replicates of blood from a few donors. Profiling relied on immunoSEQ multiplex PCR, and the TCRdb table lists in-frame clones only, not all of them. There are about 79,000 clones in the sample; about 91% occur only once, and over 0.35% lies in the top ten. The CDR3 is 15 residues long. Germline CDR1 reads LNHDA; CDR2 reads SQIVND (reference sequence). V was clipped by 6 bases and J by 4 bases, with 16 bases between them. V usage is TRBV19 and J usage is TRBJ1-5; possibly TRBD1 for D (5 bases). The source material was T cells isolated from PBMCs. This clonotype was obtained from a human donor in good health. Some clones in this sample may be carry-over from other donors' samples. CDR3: CASRSRDFFNQPQHF. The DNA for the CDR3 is TGTGCCAGTAGATCCCGGGACTTCTTTAATCAGCCCCAGCATTTT.